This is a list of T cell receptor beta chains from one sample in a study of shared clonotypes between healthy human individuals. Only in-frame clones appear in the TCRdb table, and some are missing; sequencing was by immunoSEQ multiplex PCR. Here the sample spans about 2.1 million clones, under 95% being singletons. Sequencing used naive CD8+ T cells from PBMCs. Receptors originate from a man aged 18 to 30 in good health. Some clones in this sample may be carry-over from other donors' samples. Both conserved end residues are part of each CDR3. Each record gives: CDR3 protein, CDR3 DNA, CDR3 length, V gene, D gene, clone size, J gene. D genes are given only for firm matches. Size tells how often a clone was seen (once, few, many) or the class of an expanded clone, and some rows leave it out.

CDR3: CASSPGTGEPEQYF; DNA: TGTGCCAGCAGCCCGGGGACAGGTGAACCAGAGCAGTACTTC; length: 14; V: TRBV13; D: TRBD1; size: NA; J: TRBJ2-7
CDR3: CASSPGQGAYF; DNA: TGTGCCAGCAGCCCCGGACAGGGGGCTTACTTC; length: 11; V: TRBV7-9; D: TRBD1; size: NA; J: TRBJ2-4
CDR3: CASSGSGPGHNEQFF; DNA: TGTGCCAGCAGCGGTAGCGGGCCCGGGCACAATGAGCAGTTCTTC; length: 15; V: TRBV9; D: TRBD2; size: NA; J: TRBJ2-1
CDR3: CASSQEVGTSYEQYF; DNA: TGTGCCAGCAGCCAAGAGGTAGGGACTAGCTACGAGCAGTACTTC; length: 15; V: TRBV4-2; D: TRBD2; size: few; J: TRBJ2-7
CDR3: CASSPGGEGLHNEQFF; DNA: TGTGCCAGCAGCCCCGGTGGGGAGGGCCTCCACAATGAGCAGTTCTTC; length: 16; V: TRBV7-2; D: TRBD2; size: NA; J: TRBJ2-1
CDR3: CASSETESNTEAFF; DNA: TGTGCCAGCAGCGAGACGGAATCGAACACTGAAGCTTTCTTT; length: 14; V: TRBV27; D: NA; size: NA; J: TRBJ1-1
CDR3: CASSYRLEYTGELFF; DNA: TGCGCCAGCAGCTATAGGCTGGAGTACACCGGGGAGCTGTTTTTT; length: 15; V: TRBV5-1; D: NA; size: NA; J: TRBJ2-2
CDR3: CASSSTEQGAGETQYF; DNA: TGTGCCAGCAGCTCAACCGAACAGGGGGCTGGGGAGACCCAGTACTTC; length: 16; V: TRBV7-9; D: TRBD1; size: NA; J: TRBJ2-5
CDR3: CASSLTTGAPGELFF; DNA: TGCGCCAGCAGCTTGACCACAGGGGCCCCCGGGGAGCTGTTTTTT; length: 15; V: TRBV5-1; D: TRBD1; size: NA; J: TRBJ2-2
CDR3: CASSEMWDQPQHF; DNA: TGTGCCAGCAGTGAAATGTGGGATCAGCCCCAGCATTTT; length: 13; V: TRBV6-1; D: NA; size: NA; J: TRBJ1-5
CDR3: CASSLGTATYEQYF; DNA: TGTGCCAGCAGTTTGGGGACAGCGACCTACGAGCAGTACTTC; length: 14; V: TRBV27; D: TRBD1; size: NA; J: TRBJ2-7
CDR3: CSVERWGAGGAGANVLTF; DNA: TGCAGCGTTGAACGGTGGGGAGCCGGCGGGGCTGGGGCCAACGTCCTGACTTTC; length: 18; V: TRBV29-1; D: NA; size: once; J: TRBJ2-6
CDR3: CATTPLALEETQYF; DNA: TGTGCCACCACTCCGCTAGCTTTGGAAGAGACCCAGTACTTC; length: 14; V: TRBV28; D: NA; size: NA; J: TRBJ2-5
CDR3: CASSIRSSGANVLTF; DNA: TGTGCCAGTAGTATACGGAGCTCTGGGGCCAACGTCCTGACTTTC; length: 15; V: TRBV19; D: NA; size: NA; J: TRBJ2-6
CDR3: CASNWGQAYEQYF; DNA: TGTGCCAGCAACTGGGGGCAGGCCTACGAGCAGTACTTC; length: 13; V: TRBV11-2; D: NA; size: NA; J: TRBJ2-7
CDR3: CASSLTGLNQPQHF; DNA: TGTGCCAGCAGCTTGACAGGGTTGAATCAGCCCCAGCATTTT; length: 14; V: TRBV6-1; D: TRBD1; size: NA; J: TRBJ1-5
CDR3: CASSLVGTSGLKETQYF; DNA: TGTGCCAGCAGCTTAGTCGGGACTAGCGGTTTGAAAGAGACCCAGTACTTC; length: 17; V: TRBV11-2; D: TRBD2; size: NA; J: TRBJ2-5
CDR3: CASSGSGTSSIHEQFF; DNA: TGTGCCAGCAGTGGCTCCGGGACTAGCAGCATCCATGAGCAGTTCTTC; length: 16; V: TRBV27; D: TRBD2; size: NA; J: TRBJ2-1
CDR3: CASSPSGQPNTEAFF; DNA: TGTGCCAGCAGCCCCTCGGGACAGCCGAACACTGAAGCTTTCTTT; length: 15; V: TRBV7-3; D: TRBD1; size: NA; J: TRBJ1-1
CDR3: CATSRIPSGTGPQEQYF; DNA: TGTGCCACCAGCAGAATCCCGTCTGGGACAGGTCCTCAAGAGCAGTACTTC; length: 17; V: TRBV15; D: TRBD1; size: NA; J: TRBJ2-7
CDR3: CASSLEPSGNNEQFF; DNA: TGCGCCAGCAGCTTGGAGCCTAGCGGGAACAATGAGCAGTTCTTC; length: 15; V: TRBV5-1; D: TRBD2; size: NA; J: TRBJ2-1
CDR3: CASSQDRLSYEQYF; DNA: TGTGCCAGCAGCCAAGATCGGCTCTCCTACGAGCAGTACTTC; length: 14; V: TRBV14; D: NA; size: NA; J: TRBJ2-7
CDR3: CASSVFTGGYADTQYF; DNA: TGTGCCAGCAGCGTTTTCACAGGGGGCTACGCAGATACGCAGTATTTT; length: 16; V: TRBV9; D: TRBD1; size: NA; J: TRBJ2-3
CDR3: CASRNRYNEQFF; DNA: TGTGCCAGCCGCAACCGCTACAATGAGCAGTTCTTC; length: 12; V: TRBV6-6; D: NA; size: NA; J: TRBJ2-1
CDR3: CASRDSVATNEKLFF; DNA: TGTGCCAGCAGGGACTCAGTAGCAACTAATGAAAAACTGTTTTTT; length: 15; V: TRBV6-1; D: NA; size: NA; J: TRBJ1-4
CDR3: CASSPSTGDDNQPQHF; DNA: TGTGCCAGCAGTCCCTCGACAGGGGATGACAATCAGCCCCAGCATTTT; length: 16; V: TRBV27; D: TRBD1; size: NA; J: TRBJ1-5
CDR3: CASSVAYRGEQFF; DNA: TGTGCCAGCAGCGTAGCTTACCGGGGCGAGCAGTTCTTC; length: 13; V: TRBV9; D: NA; size: NA; J: TRBJ2-1
CDR3: CASSQDWTPQETQYF; DNA: TGCGCCAGCAGCCAAGATTGGACGCCCCAAGAGACCCAGTACTTC; length: 15; V: TRBV4-1; D: NA; size: NA; J: TRBJ2-5
CDR3: CASSSRAGALNEQFF; DNA: TGTGCCAGTAGTAGCAGGGCGGGAGCCCTCAATGAGCAGTTCTTC; length: 15; V: TRBV19; D: TRBD2; size: NA; J: TRBJ2-1
CDR3: CASSYIQGLNTEAFF; DNA: TGTGCCAGCAGTTATATACAGGGACTGAACACTGAAGCTTTCTTT; length: 15; V: TRBV27; D: NA; size: NA; J: TRBJ1-1
CDR3: CASSPGGAGAYEQYF; DNA: TGTGCCAGCAGCCCAGGGGGGGCAGGAGCCTACGAGCAGTACTTC; length: 15; V: TRBV5-6; D: NA; size: NA; J: TRBJ2-7